The clone carrying this T cell receptor (beta chain) was seen ten or more times. The CDR3 spans 13 residues. CDR1 and CDR2 (germline): DFQATT, SNEGSKA (reference sequence). J was trimmed by 7 bases and V by 0 bases; bases with no gene match: 5. The cDNA was generated by 5'RACE with 10-nucleotide random UMIs. MiXCR, run by TCRdb on the 5' RACE reads, gives a single entry per CDR3 protein. The sample records 39,000 or so distinct CDR3 sequences, approximately 5% being singletons. This record comes from a study of neurological immune-mediated disorders. Healthy controls were blood bank volunteers in Maryland, USA.

Sequences were obtained from CD4+ T cells from blood. The source is a man younger than 35 in good health. The chain carries TRBV20-1 and TRBJ1-2, with 7 bases lining up with TRBD1. In DNA, the CDR3 is TGCAGTGCTAGAGATCTGCAGGGGGTTGGCTACACCTTC. It encodes CSARDLQGVGYTF.